The sequence of this T cell receptor beta chain was determined in a study of T cell changes during pregnancy in multiple sclerosis. From germline, CDR1 is SGHNT and CDR2 YENEEA. J lost 5 bases, V lost 5 bases, and 8 bases had no gene match. This CDR3 has 15 amino acids. Using immunoSEQ multiplex PCR, the repertoire was profiled, and TCRdb retains in-frame clones only, with some absent. In the table there are some 100,000 clones, around 90% of which are singletons. V is TRBV11-3 and J is TRBJ2-2; 7 positions match TRBD1. The TCR comes from a female donor with multiple sclerosis, enrolled in a pregnancy study. The sample was peripheral blood, taken in the second trimester of pregnancy. The CDR3 loop is CASSNRDSSTGELFF. Written as DNA, the CDR3 is TGTGCCAGCAGCAACCGGGACAGCAGTACCGGGGAGCTGTTTTTT.